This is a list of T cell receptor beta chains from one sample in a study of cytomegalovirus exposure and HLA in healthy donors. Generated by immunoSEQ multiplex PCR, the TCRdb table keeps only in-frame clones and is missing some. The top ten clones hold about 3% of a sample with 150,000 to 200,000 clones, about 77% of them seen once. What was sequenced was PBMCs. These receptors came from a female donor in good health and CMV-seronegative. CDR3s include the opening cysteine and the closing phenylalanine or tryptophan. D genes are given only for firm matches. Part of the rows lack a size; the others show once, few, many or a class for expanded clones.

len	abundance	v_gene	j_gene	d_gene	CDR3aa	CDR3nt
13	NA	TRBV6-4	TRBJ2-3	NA	CASRAPSTDTQYF	TGTGCCAGCAGGGCTCCGAGCACAGATACGCAGTATTTT
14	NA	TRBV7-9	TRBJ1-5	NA	CASSLGGVSQPQHF	TGTGCCAGCAGCTTAGGAGGAGTGTCTCAGCCCCAGCATTTT
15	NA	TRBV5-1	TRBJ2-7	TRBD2	CASSFSSLAGGEQYF	TGCGCCAGCTCCTTTTCAAGTCTAGCGGGAGGGGAGCAGTACTTC
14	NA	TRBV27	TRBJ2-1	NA	CASSFGLSYNEQFF	TGTGCCAGCAGTTTTGGTCTCAGCTACAATGAGCAGTTCTTC
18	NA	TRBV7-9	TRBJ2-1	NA	CASSLRALGLPSGNEQFF	TGTGCCAGCAGTCTGAGGGCATTAGGACTACCCTCGGGCAATGAGCAGTTCTTC
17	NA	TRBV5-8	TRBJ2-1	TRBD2	CASSLELAGGPLNEQFF	TGTGCCAGCAGCTTAGAACTAGCGGGAGGCCCTTTGAATGAGCAGTTCTTC
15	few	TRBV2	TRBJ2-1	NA	CASSSGTILLDEQFF	TGTGCCAGCAGTTCCGGAACTATCCTGTTGGATGAGCAGTTCTTC
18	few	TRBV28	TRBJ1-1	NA	CASSFGTGYHRMNTEAFF	TGTGCCAGCAGTTTCGGCACGGGGTATCATCGTATGAACACTGAAGCTTTCTTT
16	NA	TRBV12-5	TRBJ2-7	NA	CASGLIPDRSSYEQYF	TGTGCTAGTGGTTTAATCCCTGACAGGAGCTCCTACGAGCAGTACTTC
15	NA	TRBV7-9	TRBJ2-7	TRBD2	CASSNLAGDTYEQYF	TGTGCCAGCAGCAACCTAGCGGGGGATACCTACGAGCAGTACTTC
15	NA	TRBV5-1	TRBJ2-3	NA	CASSLVRGRTDTQYF	TGCGCCAGCAGCTTGGTTCGCGGCCGCACAGATACGCAGTATTTT
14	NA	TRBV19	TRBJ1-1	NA	CASSIRGMNTEAFF	TGTGCCAGTAGTATCCGGGGGATGAACACTGAAGCTTTCTTT
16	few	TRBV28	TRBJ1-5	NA	CASSQQRGLGNQPQHF	TGTGCCAGCAGCCAACAACGGGGTCTCGGCAATCAGCCCCAGCATTTT
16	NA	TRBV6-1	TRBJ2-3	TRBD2	CASSALSGGHTDTQYF	TGTGCCAGCAGTGCACTTAGCGGGGGACACACAGATACGCAGTATTTT
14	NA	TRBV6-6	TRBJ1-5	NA	CASSFRGQNQPQHF	TGTGCCAGCAGTTTTCGCGGACAAAATCAGCCCCAGCATTTT
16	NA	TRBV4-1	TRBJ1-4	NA	CASSLHPDDSNEKLFF	TGCGCCAGCAGCTTACACCCAGATGACAGTAATGAAAAACTGTTTTTT
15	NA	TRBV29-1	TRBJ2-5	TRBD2	CSVEGLAGWSETQYF	TGCAGCGTTGAGGGACTAGCGGGATGGTCGGAGACCCAGTACTTC
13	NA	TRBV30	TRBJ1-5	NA	CAWGRTFNQPQHF	TGTGCCTGGGGACGGACTTTCAATCAGCCCCAGCATTTT
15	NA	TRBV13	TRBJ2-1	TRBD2	CASSLDRLAGNEQFF	TGTGCCAGCAGCTTAGATCGGCTAGCGGGGAATGAGCAGTTCTTC
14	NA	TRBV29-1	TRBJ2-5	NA	CSVDRGAAQETQYF	TGCAGCGTCGATCGGGGGGCAGCTCAAGAGACCCAGTACTTC
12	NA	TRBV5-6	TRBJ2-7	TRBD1	CASGTGGYEQYF	TGTGCCAGTGGGACAGGGGGATACGAGCAGTACTTC
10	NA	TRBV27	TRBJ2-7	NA	CASSPYEQYF	TGTGCCAGCAGTCCATACGAGCAGTACTTC
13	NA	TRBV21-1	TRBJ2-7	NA	CANRTGGSYEQYF	TGTGCCAACCGGACAGGGGGCTCCTACGAGCAGTACTTC
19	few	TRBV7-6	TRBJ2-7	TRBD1	CASSLATGQGVMWGYEQYF	TGTGCCAGCAGCTTAGCGACAGGACAGGGAGTAATGTGGGGCTACGAGCAGTACTTC
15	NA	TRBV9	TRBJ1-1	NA	CASSVAGIPNTEAFF	TGTGCCAGCAGCGTTGCAGGGATCCCTAACACTGAAGCTTTCTTT
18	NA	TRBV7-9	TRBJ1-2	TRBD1	CASDDGQGASFWSYGYTF	TGTGCCAGCGACGACGGACAGGGGGCATCGTTTTGGAGCTATGGCTACACCTTC
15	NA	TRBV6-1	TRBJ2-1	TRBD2	CASSEGTSGSNEQFF	TGTGCCAGCAGTGAAGGGACTAGCGGGAGCAATGAGCAGTTCTTC
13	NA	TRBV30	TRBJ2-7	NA	CAWSVHPGSEQYF	TGTGCCTGGAGTGTACACCCGGGTAGCGAGCAGTACTTC
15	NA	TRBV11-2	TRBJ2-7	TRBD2	CASSLTSGSGYEQYF	TGTGCCAGCAGCTTGACTAGCGGGAGCGGGTACGAGCAGTACTTC
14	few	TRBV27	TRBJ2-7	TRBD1	CASRVSGTGNEQYF	TGTGCCAGCAGGGTTTCCGGGACAGGGAACGAGCAGTACTTC
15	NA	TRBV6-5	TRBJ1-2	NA	CASSFTGILNYGYTF	TGTGCCAGCAGCTTCACAGGGATACTAAACTATGGCTACACCTTC
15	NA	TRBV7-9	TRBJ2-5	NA	CSSSPLPGTRETQYF	TGTTCCAGCAGCCCCCTCCCCGGAACTAGAGAGACCCAGTACTTC
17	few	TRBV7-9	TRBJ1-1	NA	CSSSPMGLAIQNTEAFF	TGTTCCAGCAGCCCAATGGGCCTTGCGATACAGAACACTGAAGCTTTCTTT